This section outlines one TCR beta chain sequence together with its context. In its sample, this clonotype was seen a few times. The clone's antigen remains unknown. No much larger clonotype is one base removed from it; base qualities were not supplied. V lost 6 bases and J lost 2 bases, and the count of bases not matched to a germline gene is 5. The CDR3 covers 15 residues, taking in both the cysteine and the phenylalanine. CDR3 DNA is the only sequence kept; it has 45 bases, read in frame from the first base. The germline V gene specifies SGDLS as CDR1 and YYNGEE as CDR2. The data belong to a study of T-cell reconstitution after alpha-beta-depleted transplantation in children (dated by TCRdb to between 2015 and 2016). With respect to the entire study: The study quantitatively tracked T-cell immune reconstitution after TCRalphabeta/CD19-depleted allogeneic hematopoietic cell transplantation in children using TCR repertoire profiling. What the work shows at the level of the full study, not this receptor alone: Over the following months the frequencies of hyperexpanded clones went down, and after one year T-cell counts and TCRbeta diversity were mostly credited to newly produced T cells. Apparently early alphabetaT-cell count recovery about two months after transplant reportedly relied on only several hundred rapidly expanded clones derived from non-depleted graft cells. The high TCRbeta diversity at day 60 in some patients was ascribed to recipient T cells and intrathymic progenitors that had survived conditioning.

Sample treatment or condition, as interpreted from the label and publication: allogeneic hematopoietic cell transplantation with graft depleted of TCRalphabeta T cells and CD19 B cells. TCRalphabeta/CD19-depleted allogeneic hematopoietic cell grafts were given to the transplant recipients, all of whom were children. The protocol used for the library was PCR. TCRdb shows the sequencer as Illumina HiSeq 2500. TCR library preparation used molecular barcoding, with unique molecular identifiers applied to normalize quantification of the TCRbeta repertoire. TCRdb trimmed the raw reads at Q25, called clones with MiXCR and kept productive beta chains. Duplicate CDR3 protein sequences are folded into a single record with the most common DNA and genes. This sample comprises about 1,000,000 distinct CDR3 sequences, under 30% of them detected only once. About 28% of the sample is held by the ten biggest clonotypes.

Sequences were derived from PBMCs, mostly from graft donor cells, sampled 360 days after TCRalphabeta/CD19-depleted stem cell transplant. This sequence uses TRBV9 and TRBJ2-2; TRBD2 agrees with 9 junctional bases. The sequence came from a boy in the first two years of life who had a stem cell transplant for SCID, so the T cells may come from the graft donor. The CDR3 region: CASTPGTSNTGELFF. The bases read TGTGCCAGCACCCCAGGGACTAGCAACACCGGGGAGCTGTTTTTT.